This entry lists 14 T cell receptor beta chains sequenced from one sample in a study of low-dose radiotherapy and immunotherapy resistance in tumors. Alpha and beta chains were covered, as first-strand cDNA relied on TRAV- and TRBV-specific primers. Over about 19 PCR cycles, TCRs were amplified from a constant-region primer and V-primer adapter. From the reads, TCRdb called clonotypes with MiXCR, one entry per CDR3 protein. Among about 100,000 distinct CDR3 sequences listed, roughly 20% were seen once. Time point: after trial treatment. Treatment reported: LDRT plus nivolumab, ipilimumab, low-dose cyclophosphamide and aspirin (RACIN trial). The input for sequencing was PBMCs, taken after low-dose radiotherapy plus immunotherapy. Source of these receptors: a male donor with prostate cancer.

This clonotype was seen many times. The chain combines TRBV24-1 with TRBJ2-1, with D perhaps TRBD2 (5 bases). The germline V gene encodes CDR1 KGHDR and CDR2 SFDVKD. V lost 2 bases, J lost 7 bases, and 17 bases lay in between. The length of the CDR3 is 16 residues. The CDR3 DNA follows: TGTGCCACCAGTGATTCCTTTGGGGTCTCGGGGAATGAGCAGTTCTTC. It codes for CATSDSFGVSGNEQFF.

This clonotype was observed many times. The chain links TRBV12-3 or TRBV12-4 to TRBJ1-2; D perhaps matches TRBD1 (6 bases). The V gene lost 5 bases and the J gene lost 4 bases, with 14 bases spanning the gap. The CDR3 has 14 amino acids. Here the CDR3 DNA reads TGTGCCAGCAGTCCATCGGACAGCGGCTATGGCTACACCTTC. Protein sequence: CASSPSDSGYGYTF.

This clonotype was detected many times. The V gene is TRBV6-2 or TRBV6-3, the J gene TRBJ1-1; weak D call: TRBD1 (5 bases). In germline, CDR1 is MNHEY, CDR2 SVGEGT. V shed 5 bases and J shed 4 bases, with 17 bases lying between them. This CDR3 comprises 15 residues. This CDR3 reads CASSDGQGTFTEAFF. For the CDR3, the DNA is TGTGCCAGCAGTGATGGTCAGGGAACCTTCACTGAAGCTTTCTTT.

This clonotype was seen repeatedly, ten times or more. V gene TRBV10-3 combines with J gene TRBJ2-7, with TRBD1 matching over 7 bases. V shed 11 bases and J 6 bases; nucleotides not matched to a gene: 13. The CDR3 has 13 amino acids. Germline loops: CDR1 ENHRY, CDR2 SYGVKD. CDR3 DNA sequence: TGTGCCTCCACCGGGACAGTGACAACCGAGCAGTACTTC. Protein sequence: CASTGTVTTEQYF.

Details on this clonotype: This likely came from a read error, as a far larger clone is one base away. The chain recombines TRBV2 with TRBJ1-6, with D tentatively TRBD1 (6 bases). CDR1 and CDR2 (germline): SNHLY, FYNNEI. This CDR3 comprises 14 residues. Here the CDR3 DNA reads TGTGTCAGCGCACAGGGCGCGGATAATTCACCCCTCCACTTT. This sequence encodes CVSAQGADNSPLHF.

The chain combines TRBV29-1 with TRBJ2-1; 10 bases line up with TRBD2. This CDR3 comprises 14 residues. The V segment lost 4 bases and the J segment 2 bases; nucleotides outside the gene matches: 2. Germline-derived CDR1 and CDR2 are SQVTM and ANQGSEA. The CDR3 reads CSVGTSGPYNEQFF. For the CDR3, the DNA is TGCAGCGTTGGGACTAGCGGTCCCTACAATGAGCAGTTCTTC.

The chain couples TRBV7-8 to TRBJ2-2; D is perhaps TRBD1 or TRBD2 (5 bases each). V lost 1 base to trimming and J lost 3 bases, with 18 bases between them. The CDR3 has 18 residues. Germline V gives CDR1 SGHVS, CDR2 FQNEAQ. The DNA for the CDR3 is TGTGCCAGCAGCTTAGAGGCCTCGGTCGAGGGGTACACCGGGGAGCTGTTTTTT. Protein product: CASSLEASVEGYTGELFF.

As to this clonotype: The CDR3 carries no conserved terminal phenylalanine or tryptophan, so it likely arises from a read error. CDR3 sequence (DNA): TGTGCCAGCAGGTTCCGCAGCGTATATAATTCACCCCTCCACGTT. It yields the protein CASRFRSVYNSPLHV. This sequence joins TRBV11-2 and TRBJ1-6; D not resolved. V gave up 6 bases and J gave up 4 bases, with 13 bases separating them. The V gene's germline CDR1 is SGHAT and CDR2 FQNNGV. The CDR3 runs to 15 residues.

The chain carries TRBV5-1 and TRBJ2-6; 7 positions agree with TRBD1. This CDR3 region has 16 residues. CDR1 and CDR2 (germline): SGHRS, YFSETQ. V was pared by 5 bases and J by 2 bases, with 7 bases of the junction left unmatched. The CDR3 protein is CASSPTGEPGANVLTF. CDR3 nucleotide sequence: TGCGCCAGCAGTCCCACAGGGGAGCCTGGGGCCAACGTCCTGACTTTC.

This clonotype was seen ten or more times. The V gene is TRBV10-3, the J gene TRBJ1-5; no clear D gene. The CDR3 consists of 12 residues. In germline, CDR1 is ENHRY, CDR2 SYGVKD. With 1 base removed from V and 6 bases from J, the gap between germline ends came to 4 bases. CDR3 protein: CAISELGQPQHF. DNA of the CDR3: TGTGCCATCAGTGAGTTGGGTCAGCCCCAGCATTTT.

This clonotype was picked up many times. The chain carries TRBV7-8 and TRBJ1-5, with 9 bases fitting TRBD1. Germline-derived CDR1 and CDR2 are SGHVS and FQNEAQ. The CDR3 is made up of 17 amino acids. Trimming removed 2 bases from V and 4 bases from J; junction bases left unmatched: 9. The CDR3 coding sequence is TGTGCCAGCAGCTTACCGCGACAGGGGGAGGGGAATCAGCCCCAGCATTTT. Amino acid sequence: CASSLPRQGEGNQPQHF.

This clonotype was detected ten times or more. This chain joins TRBV5-3 and TRBJ2-1; the D is unclear. TRBV5-3 is an ORF; its function is uncertain. Trimming pared 8 bases from V and 5 bases from J, leaving 17 bases between. The CDR3 runs 14 residues. CDR3 nucleotide sequence: TGTGCCAGCAGCGCAGGCTTTGGGCACAATGAGCAGTTCTTC. Protein: CASSAGFGHNEQFF.

The rearrangement links TRBV5-1 to TRBJ1-5; the match to TRBD1 covers 9 bases. V was clipped by 4 bases and J by 4 bases; unmatched bases: 6. The CDR3 totals 15 residues. The germline CDR1 and CDR2 sequences are SGHRS and YFSETQ. The CDR3 loop is CASSRTGGPNQPQHF. In nucleotides, the CDR3 is TGCGCCAGCAGCCGCACAGGGGGCCCTAATCAGCCCCAGCATTTT.

The genes are TRBV27 and TRBJ2-6; 7 nucleotides line up with TRBD1. The CDR3 has 16 residues. From germline, CDR1 is MNHEY and CDR2 SMNVEV (reference sequence). J gave up 4 bases and V 0 bases, and 3 bases lay outside the gene matches. CDR3 sequence: CASSLSGTAGANVLTF. Written as DNA, the CDR3 is TGTGCCAGCAGTTTATCGGGGACAGCGGGGGCCAACGTCCTGACTTTC.